A selection of T cell receptor beta chains follows, all from one sample in a study of T-cell reconstitution after alpha-beta-depleted transplantation in children. MiXCR, run by TCRdb on the PCR reads, gives a single entry per CDR3 protein. This table has 250,000 to 400,000 distinct CDR3 sequences, approximately 23% appearing once. Source: PBMCs, mostly from graft donor cells, taken 180 days after TCRalphabeta/CD19-depleted stem cell transplant. All receptors come from a male patient between 5 and 17 years old who had a stem cell transplant for acute lymphoblastic leukemia, so the T cells may come from the graft donor. The CDR3 runs from the conserved cysteine through the conserved F or W. The order of the fields is J gene, D gene, V gene, clone size, CDR3 DNA, CDR3 protein. D genes are given only for firm matches. Clone size is shown for a subset of rows, as once, few, many or a class of expanded clone.

>TRBJ2-5|NA|TRBV12-3/TRBV12-4|many
TGTGCCAGCAGTTTAGGGGAAGAAGAGACCCAGTACTTC
CASSLGEEETQYF
>TRBJ1-1|NA|TRBV4-1|NA
TGCGCCAGCAGCCAAGCCCTGGAGCCCCGAATGGAAGCTTTCTTT
CASSQALEPRMEAFF
>TRBJ2-5|NA|TRBV7-9|few
TGTGCCAGCAGCTTAGAGGAGAGTGAGACCCAGTACTTC
CASSLEESETQYF
>TRBJ2-3|TRBD1|TRBV7-6|few
TGTGCCAGCAGCATAAACCCCACAGGGGGCATTATGGCAGATACGCAGTATTTT
CASSINPTGGIMADTQYF
>TRBJ2-1|TRBD1|TRBV11-1|NA
TGTGCCAGCAGCTTAGTGGGGACAGGGGTATACAATGAGCAGTTCTTC
CASSLVGTGVYNEQFF
>TRBJ2-1|NA|TRBV12-3/TRBV12-4|few
TGTGCCAGCCGAGCCCCATTTGGTGAGCAGTTCTTC
CASRAPFGEQFF
>TRBJ2-1|TRBD2|TRBV5-6|NA
TGTGCCAGCAGCTGGGCTAGCGGGAGCACCTACAATGAGCAGTTCTTC
CASSWASGSTYNEQFF
>TRBJ1-1|NA|TRBV20-1|NA
TGCAGTGCTAGAGATGAAGGCCTGAACACTGAAGCTTTCTTT
CSARDEGLNTEAFF
>TRBJ2-1|TRBD2|TRBV5-1|NA
TGCGCCAGCGTCGATACCGGGACTAGCGGGCTAGCCTACAATGAGCAGTTCTTC
CASVDTGTSGLAYNEQFF
>TRBJ2-7|TRBD2|TRBV7-2|few
TGTGCCAGCAGCCGGACGGTACTAGCGGGAGTGGGGGAGCAGTACTTC
CASSRTVLAGVGEQYF
>TRBJ2-7|NA|TRBV27|NA
TGTGCCAGCAGTTTAGAGGTCAGGGGCTACGAGCAGTACTTC
CASSLEVRGYEQYF
>TRBJ2-1|TRBD2|TRBV29-1|few
TGCAGCGTTGAAGATAATCTACTAGCGGCCTCCCCGGAGCAGTTCTTC
CSVEDNLLAASPEQFF
>TRBJ1-5|NA|TRBV24-1|NA
TGTGCCACCAGTGACTTTGATGATAGCAATCAGCCCCAGCATTTT
CATSDFDDSNQPQHF
>TRBJ2-7|NA|TRBV5-1|many
TGCGCCAGCAGCTTGGCAGGGGACTACTACGAGCAGTACTTC
CASSLAGDYYEQYF
>TRBJ2-7|TRBD2|TRBV20-1|NA
TGCAGTGCTAGAGCCCCTAGCGGGAACTACGGCGAGCAGTACTTC
CSARAPSGNYGEQYF
>TRBJ1-2|NA|TRBV12-3/TRBV12-4|few
TGTGCCAGCAGTTTTGGGGTCCCCCTAACTAATGGCTACACCTTC
CASSFGVPLTNGYTF
>TRBJ1-1|TRBD1|TRBV28|NA
TGTGCCAGCAGACGCCCCGGGACAGCGAACACTGAAGCTTTCTTT
CASRRPGTANTEAFF
>TRBJ2-1|NA|TRBV6-4|NA
TGTGCCAGCAGTGACCGAAAGACTGGGTATGGTGAGCAGTTCTTC
CASSDRKTGYGEQFF
>TRBJ1-6|TRBD1|TRBV20-1|few
TGCAGTGCTAGAGGGGGACAGGTATATAATTCACCCCTCCACTTT
CSARGGQVYNSPLHF
>TRBJ2-3|TRBD2|TRBV15|NA
TGTGCCACCAGCCCTCAGACTAGCGGGAGGTTCACAGATACGCAGTATTTT
CATSPQTSGRFTDTQYF
>TRBJ2-1|TRBD2|TRBV24-1|few
TGTGCCACCAGTGAGTGGACTAGCGGCTCCTACAATGAGCAGTTCTTC
CATSEWTSGSYNEQFF
>TRBJ2-7|TRBD1|TRBV29-1|few
TGCAGCGTTGAATGGGGCTCCGGGACAGGGTGGTACGAGCAGTACTTC
CSVEWGSGTGWYEQYF
>TRBJ2-7|NA|TRBV28|few
TGTGCCAGCAGTTTTACCGGAACAGTGCCCTACGAGCAGTACTTC
CASSFTGTVPYEQYF
>TRBJ2-5|TRBD2|TRBV12-3/TRBV12-4|NA
TGTGCCAGCAGTTTTGGGGCGGGAGGGAGGGAGACCCAGTACTTC
CASSFGAGGRETQYF
>TRBJ1-2|NA|TRBV27|few
TGTGCCAGCAGTTCGGGACACTTTAACTATGGCTACACCTTC
CASSSGHFNYGYTF
>TRBJ2-7|NA|TRBV6-5|NA
TGTGCCAGCAGGTACGATGACGGGGAAATTTACGAGCAGTACTTC
CASRYDDGEIYEQYF
>TRBJ2-1|TRBD2|TRBV5-4|NA
TGTGCCAGCAGCTTGGGGGTCGGGACTAGCGTCTATGAGCAGTTCTTC
CASSLGVGTSVYEQFF
>TRBJ2-1|TRBD2|TRBV11-1|few
TGTGCCAGCAGCGGACTAGCGGGACCCTCTTCCTACAATGAGCAGTTCTTC
CASSGLAGPSSYNEQFF
>TRBJ2-3|NA|TRBV6-1|NA
TGTGCCAGCAGCCTAACGTCGCTCACAGATACGCAGTATTTT
CASSLTSLTDTQYF
>TRBJ2-1|TRBD1|TRBV5-6|NA
TGTGCCAGCAGCTTGCCCGGGACAGGGTTGGGCAATGAGCAGTTCTTC
CASSLPGTGLGNEQFF
>TRBJ2-1|NA|TRBV12-3/TRBV12-4|NA
TGTGCCAGCAGTCCATTCTTGATAGAGCAGTTCTTC
CASSPFLIEQFF
>TRBJ2-3|TRBD2|TRBV12-3/TRBV12-4|NA
TGTGCCAGCAGTTTGCCTAGCGGGAGGGAAAGCACAGATACGCAGTATTTT
CASSLPSGRESTDTQYF
>TRBJ1-5|NA|TRBV4-1|few
TGCGCCAGCAGCCAAGGAGGGGACTCTCGCTCCCAGCCCCAGCATTTT
CASSQGGDSRSQPQHF
>TRBJ2-5|TRBD1|TRBV6-5|NA
TGTGCCAGCAGTTATGCAGGGGGCCTGCACCACGGGGAGACCCAGTACTTC
CASSYAGGLHHGETQYF
>TRBJ1-1|NA|TRBV5-6|NA
TGTGCCAGCAGCTTGGCGAGGCAGGGGCGTAGAGGCACTGAAGCTTTCTTT
CASSLARQGRRGTEAFF
>TRBJ1-4|NA|TRBV10-3|few
TGTGCCACCGCAAAGGTCGATAATGAAAAACTGTTTTTT
CATAKVDNEKLFF
>TRBJ2-7|NA|TRBV29-1|NA
TGCAGCGTTGGACAGTCCTACGAGCAGTACTTC
CSVGQSYEQYF
>TRBJ1-1|NA|TRBV29-1|NA
TGCAGCGTTGGGACAGCATTTTGGACTGAAGCTTTCTTT
CSVGTAFWTEAFF
>TRBJ1-1|NA|TRBV20-1|NA
TGCAGTGTCAGGGGTGCAGGCTTAGCTTTCTTT
CSVRGAGLAFF
>TRBJ1-3|TRBD1|TRBV25-1|once
TGTGCCAGCAGCCCGGACAGGGTGGCTGGAAACACCATATATTTT
CASSPDRVAGNTIYF
>TRBJ2-5|NA|TRBV5-1|NA
TGCGCCAGCAGCTTGGTGGGATTAGCAGAGACCCAGTACTTC
CASSLVGLAETQYF
>TRBJ2-1|NA|TRBV7-9|NA
TGTGCCAGCAGGTTAGTCGCGGGCCAAGCCTACAATGAGCAGTTCTTC
CASRLVAGQAYNEQFF